The present T cell receptor beta chain was sequenced within a study of cytotoxic CD8 clonotypes in ibrutinib-treated CLL. Assay used: immunoSEQ multiplex PCR; TCRdb lists only in-frame clones, some missing. The sample includes some 150,000 clones, roughly 76% seen only once; the top ten take roughly 4.7%. This TCR was sampled from a human donor with chronic lymphocytic leukemia. The sequencing used PBMCs, collected after 24 months of ibrutinib treatment.

The DNA of the CDR3 is TGCGCCAGCAGCCCCAAGGGATCAGATACGCAGTATTTT. It yields the protein CASSPKGSDTQYF. The chain couples TRBV4-3 to TRBJ2-3; no clear D gene. The V and J ends lost 4 bases and 4 bases respectively, with 9 bases between them. This CDR3 spans 13 amino acids. Germline V CDR1 and CDR2: LGHNA, YSLEER.